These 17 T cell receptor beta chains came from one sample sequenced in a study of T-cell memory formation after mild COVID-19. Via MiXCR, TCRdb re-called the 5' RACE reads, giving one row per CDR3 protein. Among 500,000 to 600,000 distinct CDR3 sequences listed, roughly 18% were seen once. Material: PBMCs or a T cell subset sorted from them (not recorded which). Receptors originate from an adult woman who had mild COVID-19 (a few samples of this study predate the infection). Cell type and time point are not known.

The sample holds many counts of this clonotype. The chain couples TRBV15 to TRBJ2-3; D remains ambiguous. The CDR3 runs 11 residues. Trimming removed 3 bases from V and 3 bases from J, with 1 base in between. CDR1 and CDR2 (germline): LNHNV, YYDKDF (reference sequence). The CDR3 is CATSRTDTQYF. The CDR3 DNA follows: TGTGCCACCAGCAGGACAGATACGCAGTATTTT.

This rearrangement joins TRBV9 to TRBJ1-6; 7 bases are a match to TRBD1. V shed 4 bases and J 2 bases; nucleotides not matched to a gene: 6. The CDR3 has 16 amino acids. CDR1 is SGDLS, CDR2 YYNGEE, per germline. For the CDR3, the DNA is TGTGCCAGCAGCAAGACAGGGATCGCCTATAATTCACCCCTCCACTTT. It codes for CASSKTGIAYNSPLHF.

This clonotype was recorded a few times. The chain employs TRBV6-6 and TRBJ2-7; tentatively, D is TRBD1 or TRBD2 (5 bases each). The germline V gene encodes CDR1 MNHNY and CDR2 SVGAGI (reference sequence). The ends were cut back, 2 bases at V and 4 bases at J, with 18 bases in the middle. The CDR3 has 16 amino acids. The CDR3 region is CASSYQQPGRTYEQYF. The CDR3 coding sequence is TGTGCCAGCAGTTACCAACAACCGGGACGGACGTACGAGCAGTACTTC.

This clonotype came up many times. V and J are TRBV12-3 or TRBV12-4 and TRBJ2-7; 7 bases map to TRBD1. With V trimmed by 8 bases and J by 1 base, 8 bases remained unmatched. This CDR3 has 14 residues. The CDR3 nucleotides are TGTGCCAGCGGTGACCGGGACAGTTCCTACGAGCAGTACTTC. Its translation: CASGDRDSSYEQYF.

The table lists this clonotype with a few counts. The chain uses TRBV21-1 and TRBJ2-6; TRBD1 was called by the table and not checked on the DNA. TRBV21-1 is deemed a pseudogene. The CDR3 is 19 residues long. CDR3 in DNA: TGTGCCAGCAGCAAAGAGAGAGGGGCAGGGTACTCTGGGGCCAACGTCCTGACTTTC. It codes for CASSKERGAGYSGANVLTF.

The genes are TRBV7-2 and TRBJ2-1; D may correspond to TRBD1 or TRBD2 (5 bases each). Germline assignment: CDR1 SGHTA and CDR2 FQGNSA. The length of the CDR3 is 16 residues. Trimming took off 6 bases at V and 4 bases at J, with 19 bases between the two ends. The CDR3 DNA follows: TGTGCCAGCAGGCCACCGGGACGGACAATTTACAATGAGCAGTTCTTC. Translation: CASRPPGRTIYNEQFF.

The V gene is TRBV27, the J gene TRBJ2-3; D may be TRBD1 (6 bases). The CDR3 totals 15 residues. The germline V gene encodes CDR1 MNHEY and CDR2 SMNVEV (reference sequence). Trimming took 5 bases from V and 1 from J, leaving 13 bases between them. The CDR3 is CASSPLTGRTDTQYF. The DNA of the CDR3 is TGTGCCAGCAGTCCACTAACAGGGCGCACAGATACGCAGTATTTT.

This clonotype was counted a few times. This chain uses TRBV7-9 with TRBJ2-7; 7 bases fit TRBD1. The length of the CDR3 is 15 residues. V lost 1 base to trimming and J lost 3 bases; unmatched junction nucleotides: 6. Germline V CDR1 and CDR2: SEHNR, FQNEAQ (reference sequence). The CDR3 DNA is TGTGCCAGCAGCTTAGGGGACAGCCTCTACTACGAGCAGTACTTC. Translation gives CASSLGDSLYYEQYF. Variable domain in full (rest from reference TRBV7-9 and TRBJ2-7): DTGVSQNPRHKITKRGQNVTFRCDPISEHNRLYWYRQTLGQGPEFLTYFQNEAQLEKSRLLSDRFSAERPKGSFSTLEIQRTEQGDSAMYLCASSLGDSLYYEQYFGPGTRLTVT.

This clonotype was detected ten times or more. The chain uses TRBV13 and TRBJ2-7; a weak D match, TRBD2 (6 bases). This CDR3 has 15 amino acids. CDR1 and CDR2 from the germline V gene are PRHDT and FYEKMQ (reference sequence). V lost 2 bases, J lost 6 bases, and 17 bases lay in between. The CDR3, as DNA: TGTGCCAGCAGCTTAACGGACGGTCCCGGGGGCGAGCAGTACTTC. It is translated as CASSLTDGPGGEQYF.

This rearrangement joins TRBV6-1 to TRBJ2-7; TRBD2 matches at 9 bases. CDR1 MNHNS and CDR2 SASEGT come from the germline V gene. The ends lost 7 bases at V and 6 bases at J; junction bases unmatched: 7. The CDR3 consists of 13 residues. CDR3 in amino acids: CASTASGMREQYF. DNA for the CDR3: TGTGCCAGCACAGCTAGCGGGATGCGCGAGCAGTACTTC.

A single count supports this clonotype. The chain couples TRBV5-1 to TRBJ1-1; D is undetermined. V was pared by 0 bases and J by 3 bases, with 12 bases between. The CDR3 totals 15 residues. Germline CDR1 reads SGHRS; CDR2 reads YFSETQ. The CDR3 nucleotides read TGCGCCAGCAGCTTGGTCCCCGGGATGGACACTGAAGCTTTCTTT. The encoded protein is CASSLVPGMDTEAFF.

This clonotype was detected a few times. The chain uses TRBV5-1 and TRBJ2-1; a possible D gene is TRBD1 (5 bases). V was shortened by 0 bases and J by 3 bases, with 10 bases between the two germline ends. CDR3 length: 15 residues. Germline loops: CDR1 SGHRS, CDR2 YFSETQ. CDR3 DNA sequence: TGCGCCAGCAGCTTGGTAGGGGAAGTCTACAATGAGCAGTTCTTC. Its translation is CASSLVGEVYNEQFF.

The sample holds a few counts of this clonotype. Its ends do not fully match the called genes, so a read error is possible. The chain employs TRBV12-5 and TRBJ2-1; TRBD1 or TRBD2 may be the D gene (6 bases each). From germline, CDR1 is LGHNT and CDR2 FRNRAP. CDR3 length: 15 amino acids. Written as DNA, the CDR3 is TGTGCTAGTGCTTTGGTACTGGGGGGCCCGGGTGAGCAGTTCTTC. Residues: CASALVLGGPGEQFF.

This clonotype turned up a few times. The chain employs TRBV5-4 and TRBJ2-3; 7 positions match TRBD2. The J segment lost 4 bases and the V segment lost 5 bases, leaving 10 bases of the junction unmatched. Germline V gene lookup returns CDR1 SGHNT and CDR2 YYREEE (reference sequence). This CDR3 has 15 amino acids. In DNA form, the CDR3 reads TGTGCCAGCAGTCGGGACTACACTGGGGCAGATACGCAGTATTTT. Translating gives CASSRDYTGADTQYF.

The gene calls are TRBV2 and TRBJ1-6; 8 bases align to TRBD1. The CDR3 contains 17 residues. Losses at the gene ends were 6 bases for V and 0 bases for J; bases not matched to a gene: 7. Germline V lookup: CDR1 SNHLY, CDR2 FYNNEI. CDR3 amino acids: CASSRTGTRSYNSPLHF. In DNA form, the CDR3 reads TGTGCCAGCAGCCGGACAGGGACTCGCTCCTATAATTCACCCCTCCACTTT.

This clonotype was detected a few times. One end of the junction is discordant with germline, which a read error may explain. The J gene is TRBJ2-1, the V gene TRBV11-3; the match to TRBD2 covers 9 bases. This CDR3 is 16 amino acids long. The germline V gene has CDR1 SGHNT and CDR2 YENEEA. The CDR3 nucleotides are TGTGCCAGCAGCATTGAGCGGACTGGCGGGAGGGCACTTCCGCACTTC. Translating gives CASSIERTGGRALPHF.

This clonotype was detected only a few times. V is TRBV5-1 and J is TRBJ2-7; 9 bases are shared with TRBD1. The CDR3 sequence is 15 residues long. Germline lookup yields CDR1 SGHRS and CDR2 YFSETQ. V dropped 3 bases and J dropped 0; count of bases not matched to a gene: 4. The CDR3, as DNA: TGCGCCAGCAGCTGGGACAGGGTTAGCTCCTACGAGCAGTACTTC. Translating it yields CASSWDRVSSYEQYF.